This entry lists 24 T cell receptor beta chains sequenced from one sample in a study of blood T cells in healthy people across ages. With a J-beta primer mix and a sample-barcoded 5' primer, a second PCR ran roughly 6 to 12 cycles. TCRdb redid the calling of the 5' RACE reads with MiXCR, one entry per CDR3 protein. Of 600,000 or so distinct CDR3 sequences in the sample, approximately 30% were seen once. Sequenced input: blood. These receptor sequences come from a woman of 80 years or more in good health.

The chain carries TRBV11-3 and TRBJ1-1, with D perhaps matching TRBD1 (5 bases). The CDR3 is made up of 12 amino acids. CDR1 and CDR2 from the germline V gene are SGHNT and YENEEA. V lost 4 bases to trimming and J lost 7 bases, with 10 bases between them. The CDR3 reads CASSWQGGEAFF. CDR3 DNA sequence: TGTGCCAGCAGCTGGCAGGGTGGTGAAGCTTTCTTT.

In its sample, this clonotype was seen many times. The CDR3 DNA follows: TGTGCCAGCAGCCTCAGCCAGGGGCAGGATGAGCAGTTCTTC. Its protein is CASSLSQGQDEQFF. The chain has TRBV7-6 and TRBJ2-1; TRBD1 is a possible D gene (6 bases). The CDR3 length is 14 residues. Trimming took off 5 bases at V and 8 bases at J, with 16 bases between the two ends. Per germline, CDR1 SGHVS and CDR2 FNYEAQ.

This clonotype was recorded a few times. It may be a read error: a sequence one base away is much more abundant. The chain combines TRBV20-1 with TRBJ2-3; TRBD2 matches at 9 bases. Germline loops: CDR1 DFQATT, CDR2 SNEGSKA (reference sequence). This CDR3 comprises 14 residues. The CDR3 loop is CGAEAGGSTDTQYF. In nucleotides, the CDR3 is TGCGGTGCTGAGGCGGGGGGGAGCACAGATACGCAGTATTTT.

The V gene is TRBV10-3, the J gene TRBJ1-5; D call uncertain. This CDR3 contains 14 residues. Germline V gene data show CDR1 as ENHRY and CDR2 as SYGVKD. Trimming stripped 2 bases from V and 4 bases from J, with 9 bases between. The CDR3, as DNA: TGTGCCATCAGTGAGGGGCCAGCGAATCAGCCCCAGCATTTT. It is translated as CAISEGPANQPQHF.

Note on this clonotype: A single base separates this from a much larger clone, so it may be a read error. V gene TRBV5-1 combines with J gene TRBJ2-3, with D perhaps TRBD1 (5 bases). Germline lookup yields CDR1 SGHRS and CDR2 YFSETQ. The CDR3 spans 15 residues. CDR3 DNA sequence: TGCGCCGGCAGCTTGGTAGGGGCCGACACAGATACGCAGTATTTT. The encoded protein is CAGSLVGADTDTQYF. Looking up the rest from reference TRBV5-1 and TRBJ2-3 gives the full variable domain: KAGVTQTPRYLIKTRGQQVTLSCSPISGHRSVSWYQQTPGQGLQFLFEYFSETQRNKGNFPGRFSGRQFSNSRSEMNVSTLELGDSALYLCAGSLVGADTDTQYFGPGTRLTVL.

With respect to this clonotype: This may come from a read error, since a much larger clone is one base off. The CDR3 protein is CTSSQNRGYSPLHF. CDR3 bases: TGTACCAGCAGCCAAAACAGGGGGTATTCACCCCTCCACTTT. The chain links TRBV3-1 to TRBJ1-6, with 8 positions matching TRBD1. Germline CDR1 reads LGHDT; CDR2 reads YNNKEL (reference sequence). The length of the CDR3 is 14 residues.

This clonotype was seen at least ten times. CDR3 coding DNA: TGTGCCAGCAGTCGGGGACTAGCGGGGTCCCAAGAGACCCAGTACTTC. This translates into CASSRGLAGSQETQYF. The genes are TRBV6-6 and TRBJ2-5, with 13 bases fitting TRBD2. In germline, CDR1 is MNHNY, CDR2 SVGAGI (reference sequence). The J segment lost 1 base and the V segment lost 5 bases, leaving 4 bases of the junction unmatched. The CDR3 sequence is 16 residues long.

This clonotype was detected ten times or more. The V gene is TRBV20-1, the J gene TRBJ2-5, with 7 nucleotides matching TRBD2. Gene TRBJ2-7 matches the end of the DNA better, so the J call may be wrong. This CDR3 spans 13 amino acids. Germline loops: CDR1 DFQATT, CDR2 SNEGSKA (reference sequence). The CDR3 nucleotides are TGCAGTGCTGTACGGGGGGATTTCCCCGAGCAGTACTTC. It codes for CSAVRGDFPEQYF.

This clonotype was counted at least ten times. This chain links TRBV20-1 with TRBJ1-2, with TRBD1 as a possible D gene (6 bases). This CDR3 contains 12 residues. Germline loops: CDR1 DFQATT, CDR2 SNEGSKA (reference sequence). The ends were cut back, 6 bases at V and 7 bases at J, with 15 bases in the middle. The CDR3 sequence is CSALSTGTGYTF. Written as DNA, the CDR3 is TGCAGTGCCCTATCCACAGGGACTGGCTACACCTTC.

At least ten counts were recorded for this clonotype. V and J are TRBV4-3 and TRBJ2-4, with TRBD2 as a possible D gene (6 bases). The CDR3 contains 15 residues. Trimming cost V 3 bases and J 1 base, with 10 bases left between them. Germline V CDR1 and CDR2: LGHNA, YSLEER. The DNA of the CDR3 is TGCGCCAGCAGCCAGAACCGGGGGGCCAAAAACATTCAGTACTTC. Translated, it gives CASSQNRGAKNIQYF.

The chain is built from TRBV19 and TRBJ1-1, with a weak D call TRBD1 (5 bases). Germline-derived CDR1 and CDR2 are LNHDA and SQIVND (reference sequence). This CDR3 contains 13 residues. V dropped 8 bases and J dropped 0 bases, with 10 bases sitting between them. The DNA for the CDR3 is TGTGCCAGTGCCCAGGGTTTGAACACTGAAGCTTTCTTT. Residues: CASAQGLNTEAFF.

This clonotype was counted at least ten times. The chain couples TRBV7-9 to TRBJ1-2; 8 nucleotides line up with TRBD1. After removal of 6 bases from V and 4 bases from J, the junction contained 4 bases not matched to a gene. The CDR3 runs to 13 residues. Germline V lookup: CDR1 SEHNR, CDR2 FQNEAQ (reference sequence). The CDR3 here is CASRSGTGYGYTF. CDR3 in DNA: TGTGCCAGCAGATCCGGGACAGGCTATGGCTACACCTTC.

The chain employs TRBV20-1 and TRBJ2-1; D not resolved. Germline CDR1 and CDR2: DFQATT and SNEGSKA (reference sequence). There are 14 residues in the CDR3. Trimming cost V 4 bases and J 0 bases, with 10 bases left between them. The CDR3 loop reads CSATKQSSYNEQFF. In DNA form, the CDR3 reads TGCAGTGCTACCAAACAGAGCTCCTACAATGAGCAGTTCTTC.

The gene calls are TRBV6-2 or TRBV6-3 and TRBJ1-5, with D possibly being TRBD1 (6 bases). Germline V gene data show CDR1 as MNHEY and CDR2 as SVGEGT. The CDR3 is 14 amino acids. V shed 8 bases and J shed 6 bases, with 17 bases lying between them. CDR3 residues: CASQDRSWSQPQHF. CDR3 sequence (DNA): TGTGCCAGCCAAGACAGGAGTTGGAGTCAGCCCCAGCATTTT.

This clonotype was recorded at least ten times. The chain has TRBV24-1 and TRBJ2-1; possible D gene TRBD2, 6 bases. With 2 bases removed from V and 1 base from J, the gap between germline ends came to 14 bases. CDR3 length: 17 residues. From germline, CDR1 is KGHDR and CDR2 SFDVKD. In DNA form, the CDR3 reads TGTGCCACCAGTGATTCTAATCCGGGACTTTCCTACAATGAGCAGTTCTTC. It codes for CATSDSNPGLSYNEQFF.

This clonotype has only one observation. The chain uses TRBV20-1 and TRBJ2-3; unclear D gene. CDR3 length: 15 amino acids. Trimming left V 3 bases short and J 0 bases short, with 13 bases between. In germline, CDR1 is DFQATT, CDR2 SNEGSKA (reference sequence). The CDR3 reads CSASYQKTSTDTQYF. The CDR3 nucleotides read TGCAGTGCTAGCTACCAGAAAACTAGCACAGATACGCAGTATTTT.

This clonotype has only a few counts. V gene TRBV30 combines with J gene TRBJ1-1, with D hard to call. Germline V gives CDR1 GTSNPN, CDR2 SVGIG (reference sequence). The CDR3 totals 13 residues. Deletions cut 5 bases from V and 1 base from J, with 11 bases between. The chain's CDR3 is CAWAREENTEAFF. In DNA form, the CDR3 reads TGTGCCTGGGCTAGAGAGGAGAACACTGAAGCTTTCTTT.

There are many counts of this clonotype. The chain joins TRBV5-1 to TRBJ1-1; D remains ambiguous. Germline V gives CDR1 SGHRS, CDR2 YFSETQ. The CDR3 runs 13 residues. Trimming pared 2 bases from V and 3 bases from J, leaving 8 bases between. The CDR3 reads CASSFAPYTEAFF. DNA for the CDR3: TGCGCCAGCAGCTTCGCCCCGTACACTGAAGCTTTCTTT.

As for this clonotype: A read error may explain this, as a much larger clone is one base away. The gene calls are TRBV20-1 and TRBJ1-2; tentative D call: TRBD1 (6 bases). Germline CDR1 and CDR2: DFQATT and SNEGSKA (reference sequence). Deletions cut 7 bases from V and 3 bases from J, with 15 bases between. The CDR3 has 13 residues. The CDR3 here is CSGQRGLDYGYTF. The CDR3, as DNA: TGCAGTGGGCAACGGGGGCTGGACTATGGCTACACCTTC.

Only one count was recorded for this clonotype. V is TRBV20-1 and J is TRBJ2-1; D is undetermined. CDR1 DFQATT and CDR2 SNEGSKA come from the germline V gene (reference sequence). The germline V and J ends were trimmed by 0 bases and 13 bases, with 13 bases remaining between them. The CDR3 length is 12 residues. The CDR3 loop is CSARDLGGVQFF. DNA of the CDR3: TGCAGTGCTAGAGATCTAGGTGGAGTACAGTTCTTC.

This clonotype showed up just a few times. A much larger clone differs from this one at a single base, so this may be a read error. The chain recombines TRBV28 with TRBJ2-5; TRBD1 is a possible D gene (5 bases). Germline V gene lookup returns CDR1 MDHEN and CDR2 SYDVKM. This CDR3 contains 15 residues. The chain's CDR3 is CANSQTKTVEETQYF. The CDR3 DNA is TGTGCCAACAGTCAAACGAAGACAGTCGAAGAGACCCAGTACTTC.

Only a few counts were recorded for this clonotype. Just one base apart from a much larger clone, this may be a read error. The chain links TRBV7-6 to TRBJ2-1; tentatively, D is TRBD1 (5 bases). The V end was cut by 4 bases, the J end by 10 bases, with 14 bases between. The CDR3 consists of 13 residues. CDR1 and CDR2 from the germline V gene are SGHVS and FNYEAQ. CDR3 region: CASSSVGAREQFF. The DNA of the CDR3 is TGTGCCAGCAGCTCAGTAGGGGCAAGGGAGCAGTTCTTC.

This clonotype was recorded at least ten times. The CDR3 nucleotides are TGTGCCAGCAGCTTAGCGCTCGATACGGGATCGGATACGCAGTATTTT. This encodes CASSLALDTGSDTQYF. V usage is TRBV7-2 and J usage is TRBJ2-3; possible D gene TRBD2, 5 bases. This CDR3 region has 16 residues. The germline V and J ends were trimmed by 0 bases and 6 bases, with 16 bases remaining between them. From germline, CDR1 is SGHTA and CDR2 FQGNSA.

This clonotype was observed at least ten times. The chain recombines TRBV6-2 or TRBV6-3 with TRBJ2-7; 10 positions agree with TRBD1. V was clipped by 6 bases and J by 2 bases; unmatched bases: 19. CDR3 length equals 19 residues. CDR1 is MNHEY and CDR2 is SVGEGT in the germline V gene. CDR3 bases: TGTGCCAGCAGATCAACCAGGACAGGGGGACCGGATTCCCCCTACGAGCAGTACTTC. Translating gives CASRSTRTGGPDSPYEQYF.